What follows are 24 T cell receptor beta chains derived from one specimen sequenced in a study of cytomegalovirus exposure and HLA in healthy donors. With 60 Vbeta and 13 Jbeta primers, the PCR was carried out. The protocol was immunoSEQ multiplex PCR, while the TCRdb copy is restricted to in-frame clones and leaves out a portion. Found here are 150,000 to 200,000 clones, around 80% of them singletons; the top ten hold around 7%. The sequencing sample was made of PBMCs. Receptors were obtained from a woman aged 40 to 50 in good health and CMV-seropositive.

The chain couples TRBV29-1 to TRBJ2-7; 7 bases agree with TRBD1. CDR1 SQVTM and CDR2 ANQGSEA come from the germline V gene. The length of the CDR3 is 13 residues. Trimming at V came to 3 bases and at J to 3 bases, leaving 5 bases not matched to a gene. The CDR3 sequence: CSVEARTGYEQYF. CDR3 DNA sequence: TGCAGCGTTGAGGCCCGGACAGGCTACGAGCAGTACTTC.

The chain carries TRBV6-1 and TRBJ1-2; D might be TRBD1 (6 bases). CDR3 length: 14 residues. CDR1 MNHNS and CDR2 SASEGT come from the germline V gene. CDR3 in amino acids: CAASPRQAFYGYTF. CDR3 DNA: TGTGCAGCATCCCCCAGACAGGCGTTCTATGGCTACACCTTC.

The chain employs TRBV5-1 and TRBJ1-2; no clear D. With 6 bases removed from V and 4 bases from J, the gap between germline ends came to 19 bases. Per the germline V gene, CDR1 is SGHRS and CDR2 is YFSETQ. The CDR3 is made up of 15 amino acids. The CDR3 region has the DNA TGCGCCAGCAAGGTTACAGTCGGGGTCGGCTATGGCTACACCTTC. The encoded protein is CASKVTVGVGYGYTF.

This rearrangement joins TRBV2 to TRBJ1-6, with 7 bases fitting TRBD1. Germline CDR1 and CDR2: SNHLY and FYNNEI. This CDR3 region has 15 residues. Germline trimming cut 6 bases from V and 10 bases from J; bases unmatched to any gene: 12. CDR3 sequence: CASRKGTENTSPLHF. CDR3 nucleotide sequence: TGTGCCAGCAGGAAGGGGACAGAGAATACATCACCCCTCCACTTT.

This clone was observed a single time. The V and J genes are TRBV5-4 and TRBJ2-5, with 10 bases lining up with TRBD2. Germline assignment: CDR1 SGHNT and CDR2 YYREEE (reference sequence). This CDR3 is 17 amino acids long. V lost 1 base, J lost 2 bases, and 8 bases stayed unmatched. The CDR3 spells CASSLKLGTSEQETQYF. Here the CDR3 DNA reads TGTGCCAGCAGCTTGAAGCTGGGGACTAGCGAACAAGAGACCCAGTACTTC.

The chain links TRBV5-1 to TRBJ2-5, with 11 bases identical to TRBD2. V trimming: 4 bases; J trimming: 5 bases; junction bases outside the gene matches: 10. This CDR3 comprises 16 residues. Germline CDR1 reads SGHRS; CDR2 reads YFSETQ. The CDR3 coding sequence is TGCGCCAGCAGCCTCTCTAGCGGGGGGTCGGTGGAGACCCAGTACTTC. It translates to CASSLSSGGSVETQYF.

The CDR3 protein is CASSLTMQGYTF. The CDR3 DNA is TGTGCCAGCAGTTTAACAATGCAGGGGTACACCTTC. The chain is built from TRBV28 and TRBJ1-2; perhaps TRBD1 as D (6 bases). V was clipped by 2 bases and J by 11 bases, with 12 bases between them. This CDR3 region has 12 residues. Germline CDR1 is MDHEN and CDR2 is SYDVKM.

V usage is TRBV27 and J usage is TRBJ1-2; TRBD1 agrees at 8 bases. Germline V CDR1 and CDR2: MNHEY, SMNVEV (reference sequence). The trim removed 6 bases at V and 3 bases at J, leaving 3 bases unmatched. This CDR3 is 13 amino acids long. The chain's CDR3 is CASRLQGDYGYTF. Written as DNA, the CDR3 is TGTGCCAGCAGACTACAGGGGGACTATGGCTACACCTTC.

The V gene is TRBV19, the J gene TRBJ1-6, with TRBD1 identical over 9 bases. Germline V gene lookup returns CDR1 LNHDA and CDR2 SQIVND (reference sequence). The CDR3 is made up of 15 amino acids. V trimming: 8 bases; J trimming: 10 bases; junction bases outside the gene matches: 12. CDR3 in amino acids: CASAREDRGGSPLHF. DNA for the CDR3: TGTGCCAGTGCGCGAGAAGACAGGGGGGGATCACCCCTCCACTTT.

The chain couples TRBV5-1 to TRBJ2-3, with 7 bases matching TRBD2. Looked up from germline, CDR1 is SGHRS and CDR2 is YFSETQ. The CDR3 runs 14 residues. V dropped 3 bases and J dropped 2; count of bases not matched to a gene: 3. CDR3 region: CASSYGLVTDTQYF. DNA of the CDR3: TGCGCCAGCAGCTACGGACTAGTCACAGATACGCAGTATTTT.

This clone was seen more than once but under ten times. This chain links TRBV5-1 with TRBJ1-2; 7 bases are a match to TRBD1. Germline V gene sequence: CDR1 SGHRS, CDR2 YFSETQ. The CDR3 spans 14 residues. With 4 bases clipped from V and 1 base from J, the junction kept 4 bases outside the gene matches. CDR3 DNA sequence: TGCGCCAGCAGCACGGGACAGAGTAACTATGGCTACACCTTC. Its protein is CASSTGQSNYGYTF.

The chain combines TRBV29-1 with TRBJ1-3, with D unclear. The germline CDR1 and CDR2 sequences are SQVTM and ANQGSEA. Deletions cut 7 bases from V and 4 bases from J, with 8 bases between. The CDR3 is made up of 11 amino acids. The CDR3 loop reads CSARLGNTIYF. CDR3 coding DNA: TGCAGCGCTCGACTGGGAAACACCATATATTTT.

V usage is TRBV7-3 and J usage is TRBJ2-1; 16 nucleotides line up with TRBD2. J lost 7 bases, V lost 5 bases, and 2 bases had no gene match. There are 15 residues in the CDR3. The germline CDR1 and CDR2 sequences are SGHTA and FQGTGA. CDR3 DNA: TGTGCCAGCAGCCCGGGACTAGCGGGGGGGAATGAGCAGTTCTTC. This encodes CASSPGLAGGNEQFF. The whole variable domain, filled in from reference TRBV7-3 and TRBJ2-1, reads GAGVSQTPSNKVTEKGKYVELRCDPISGHTALYWYRQSLGQGPEFLIYFQGTGAADDSGLPNDRFFAVRPEGSVSTLKIQRTERGDSAVYLCASSPGLAGGNEQFFGPGTRLTVL.

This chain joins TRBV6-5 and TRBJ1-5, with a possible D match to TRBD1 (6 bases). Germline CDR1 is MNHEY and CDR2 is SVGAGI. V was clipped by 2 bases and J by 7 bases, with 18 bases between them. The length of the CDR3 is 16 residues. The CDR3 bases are TGTGCCAGCAGTTACACCCCGAGGGGGAAGGGGCAGCCCCAGCATTTT. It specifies CASSYTPRGKGQPQHF.

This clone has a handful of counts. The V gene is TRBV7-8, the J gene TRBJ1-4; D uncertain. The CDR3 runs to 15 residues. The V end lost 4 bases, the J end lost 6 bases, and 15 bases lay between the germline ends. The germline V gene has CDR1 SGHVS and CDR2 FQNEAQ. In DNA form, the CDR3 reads TGTGCCAGCAGCTCCCCCGGGGTTATGTATGAAAAACTGTTTTTT. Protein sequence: CASSSPGVMYEKLFF.

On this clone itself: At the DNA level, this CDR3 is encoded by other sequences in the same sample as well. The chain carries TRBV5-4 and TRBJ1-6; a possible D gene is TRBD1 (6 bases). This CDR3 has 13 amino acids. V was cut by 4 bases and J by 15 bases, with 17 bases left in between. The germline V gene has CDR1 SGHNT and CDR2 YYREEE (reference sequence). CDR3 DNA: TGTGCCAGCAGCCCAGGGACATCAGGGCTCCTCCACTTT. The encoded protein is CASSPGTSGLLHF.

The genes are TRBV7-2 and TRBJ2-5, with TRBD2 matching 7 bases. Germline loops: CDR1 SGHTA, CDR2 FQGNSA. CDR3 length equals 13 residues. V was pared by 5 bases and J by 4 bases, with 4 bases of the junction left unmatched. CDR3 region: CASSPGLGETQYF. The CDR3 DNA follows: TGTGCCAGCAGCCCAGGACTAGGAGAGACCCAGTACTTC.

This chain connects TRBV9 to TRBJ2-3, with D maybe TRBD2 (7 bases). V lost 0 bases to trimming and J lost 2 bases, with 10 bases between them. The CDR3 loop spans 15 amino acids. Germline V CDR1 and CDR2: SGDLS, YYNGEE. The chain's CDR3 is CASSVAGGLTDTQYF. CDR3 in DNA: TGTGCCAGCAGCGTAGCCGGGGGGCTCACAGATACGCAGTATTTT.

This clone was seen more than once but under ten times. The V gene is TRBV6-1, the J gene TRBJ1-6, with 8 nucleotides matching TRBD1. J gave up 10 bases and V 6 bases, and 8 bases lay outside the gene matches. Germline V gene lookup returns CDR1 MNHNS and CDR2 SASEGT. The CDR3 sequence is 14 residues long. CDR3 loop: CASRAGTGGSPLHF. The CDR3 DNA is TGTGCCAGCAGAGCCGGGACAGGCGGGTCACCCCTCCACTTT.

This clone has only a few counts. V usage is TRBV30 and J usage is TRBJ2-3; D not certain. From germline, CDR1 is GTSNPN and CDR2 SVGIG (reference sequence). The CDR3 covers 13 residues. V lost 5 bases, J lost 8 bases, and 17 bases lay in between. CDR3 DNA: TGTGCCTGGGACCTTTCAGGCTTTGGTACGCAGTATTTT. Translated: CAWDLSGFGTQYF.

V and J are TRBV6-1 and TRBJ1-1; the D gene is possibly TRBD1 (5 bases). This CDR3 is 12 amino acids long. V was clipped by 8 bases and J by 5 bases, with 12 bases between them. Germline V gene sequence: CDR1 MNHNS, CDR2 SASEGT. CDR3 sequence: CASRQKGTEAFF. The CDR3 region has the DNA TGTGCCAGCCGGCAGAAGGGGACTGAAGCTTTCTTT.

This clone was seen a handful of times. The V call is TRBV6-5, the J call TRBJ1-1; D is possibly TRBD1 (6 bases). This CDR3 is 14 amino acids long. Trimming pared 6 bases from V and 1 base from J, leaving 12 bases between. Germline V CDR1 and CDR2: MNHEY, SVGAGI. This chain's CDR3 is CASREQGWNTEAFF. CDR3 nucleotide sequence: TGTGCCAGCAGAGAACAGGGATGGAACACTGAAGCTTTCTTT.

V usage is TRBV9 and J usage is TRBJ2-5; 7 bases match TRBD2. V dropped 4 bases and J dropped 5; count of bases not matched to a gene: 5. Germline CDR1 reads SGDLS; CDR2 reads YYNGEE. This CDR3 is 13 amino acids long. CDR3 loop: CASSLGLMETQYF. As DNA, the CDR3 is TGTGCCAGCAGCCTGGGACTAATGGAGACCCAGTACTTC.

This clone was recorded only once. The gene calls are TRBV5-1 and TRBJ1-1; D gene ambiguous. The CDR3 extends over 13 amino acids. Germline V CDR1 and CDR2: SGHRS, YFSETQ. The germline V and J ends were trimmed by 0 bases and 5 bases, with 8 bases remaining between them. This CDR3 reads CASSLGPRTEAFF. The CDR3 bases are TGCGCCAGCAGCTTGGGTCCCAGGACTGAAGCTTTCTTT.